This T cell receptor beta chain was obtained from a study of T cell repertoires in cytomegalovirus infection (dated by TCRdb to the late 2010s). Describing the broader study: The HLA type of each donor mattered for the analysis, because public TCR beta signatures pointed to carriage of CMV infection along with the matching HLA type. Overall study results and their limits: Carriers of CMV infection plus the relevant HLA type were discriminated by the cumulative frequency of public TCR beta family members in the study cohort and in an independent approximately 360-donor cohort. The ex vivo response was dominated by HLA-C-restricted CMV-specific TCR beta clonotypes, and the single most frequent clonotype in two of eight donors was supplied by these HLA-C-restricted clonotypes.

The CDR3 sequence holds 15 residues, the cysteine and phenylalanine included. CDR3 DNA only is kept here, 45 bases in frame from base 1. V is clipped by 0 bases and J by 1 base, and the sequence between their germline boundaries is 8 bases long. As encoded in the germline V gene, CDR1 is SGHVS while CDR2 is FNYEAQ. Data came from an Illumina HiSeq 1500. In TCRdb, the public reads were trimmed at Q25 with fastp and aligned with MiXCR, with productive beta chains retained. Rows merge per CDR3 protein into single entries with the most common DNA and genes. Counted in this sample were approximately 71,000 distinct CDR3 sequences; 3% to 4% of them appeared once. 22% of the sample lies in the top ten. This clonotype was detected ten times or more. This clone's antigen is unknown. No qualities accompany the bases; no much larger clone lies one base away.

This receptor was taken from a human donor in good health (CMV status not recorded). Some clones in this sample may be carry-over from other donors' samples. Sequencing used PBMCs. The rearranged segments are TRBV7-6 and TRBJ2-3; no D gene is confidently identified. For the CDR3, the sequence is CASSLALAGTDTQYF. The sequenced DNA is TGTGCCAGCAGCTTAGCTTTGGCAGGCACAGATACGCAGTATTTT.